The source of this TCR beta chain is a study of spatial heterogeneity in lung cancer. In TCRdb, the 5' RACE reads were re-called with MiXCR into one record per CDR3 protein. Of almost 75,000 distinct CDR3 sequences in the sample, 10% to 15% were seen once. The V and J ends lost 2 bases and 0 bases respectively, with 13 bases between them. Germline assignment: CDR1 KGHSH and CDR2 LQKENI. This CDR3 comprises 16 residues. Time point indicated: sample taken at primary tumor resection. Whole RNA, isolated from tumor, nontumor lung or frozen PBMC, was sequenced without prior sorting. The chain is built from TRBV18 and TRBJ2-5; the D gene is possibly TRBD2 (5 bases). This TCR was sampled from a male donor with early-stage non-small cell lung cancer. Sequencing was performed on PBMCs, taken at surgery. The CDR3 DNA reads TGTGCCAGCTCACCAGCCATTGGCGGGTACCAAGAGACCCAGTACTTC. This codes for CASSPAIGGYQETQYF.